This T cell receptor (beta chain) stems from a study of blood T cells in healthy people across ages. Broader study findings: Significant beta diversity loss was already apparent by age approximately 36, declining roughly linearly. Bulk PBMC profiling left naive and antigen-experienced comparisons inconclusive. The study found more naive CD4+ cells and higher diversity in long-lived than aged donors.

This clonotype was seen at least ten times. Antigen specificity is unknown. With a J-beta primer mix and a sample-barcoded 5' primer, a second PCR ran about 7 to 12 cycles. Every single cDNA molecule received a tag from a template-switch adaptor with 12 random nucleotides. MiXCR, run by TCRdb on the 5' RACE reads, gives a single entry per CDR3 protein. The sample carries about 1,000,000 distinct CDR3 sequences, 40% to 50% recorded once. Per germline, CDR1 SGDLS and CDR2 YYNGEE. This CDR3 spans 14 amino acids. V lost 6 bases to trimming and J lost 0 bases; unmatched junction nucleotides: 3. Sequenced input: blood. The receptor was derived from a woman between 55 and 75 years old in good health. This chain uses TRBV9 with TRBJ2-3; 8 bases are shared with TRBD2. The CDR3 protein is CASTTSGSTDTQYF. As DNA, the CDR3 is TGTGCCAGCACTACTAGCGGTAGCACAGATACGCAGTATTTT.